Listed below are T cell receptor beta chains from one sample, sequenced in a study of cytomegalovirus exposure and HLA in healthy donors. TCRdb keeps only in-frame clones here, not all; method: immunoSEQ multiplex PCR. The sample includes tens of thousands of clones, approximately 93% of them seen just once. The sequenced material came from PBMCs. The receptors stem from a woman in her twenties or thirties in good health and CMV-seronegative. Each CDR3 is given with its conserved first and last residue. Each record gives: CDR3 protein, CDR3 DNA, V gene, clone size, J gene, D gene. D genes are given only for firm matches. Size is stated for part of the rows, as once, few or many counts, or as a class when the clone is expanded.

CASVPVLGGMNSPLHF | TGTGCCAGCGTCCCTGTTTTGGGGGGAATGAATTCACCCCTCCACTTT | TRBV7-9 | . | TRBJ1-6 | .
CASKKQGSAETQYF | TGTGCCAGCAAAAAACAGGGAAGTGCTGAGACCCAGTACTTC | TRBV27 | . | TRBJ2-5 | .
CASSGQANTEAFF | TGTGCCAGCAGTGGACAGGCAAACACTGAAGCTTTCTTT | TRBV4-2 | once | TRBJ1-1 | TRBD1
CASSQDHGQSISYGYTF | TGCGCCAGCAGCCAAGATCACGGACAGTCCATTTCCTATGGCTACACCTTC | TRBV4-3 | . | TRBJ1-2 | .
CASKAGQGPGGQPQHF | TGTGCCAGTAAAGCCGGACAGGGTCCCGGCGGTCAGCCCCAGCATTTT | TRBV19 | . | TRBJ1-5 | TRBD1
CASSSGAYRGQPQHF | TGTGCCAGCAGTTCCGGGGCTTACAGGGGCCAGCCCCAGCATTTT | TRBV27 | once | TRBJ1-5 | TRBD1
CASSLQRGGSYGYTF | TGTGCCAGCAGTTTACAGCGGGGAGGGTCGTATGGCTACACCTTC | TRBV28 | . | TRBJ1-2 | .
CASSPGTGGRGYGYTF | TGTGCCAGTAGTCCCGGGACAGGGGGCAGGGGGTATGGCTACACCTTC | TRBV19 | . | TRBJ1-2 | TRBD1
CASADRVGNQPQHF | TGTGCCAGCGCTGACAGGGTAGGAAATCAGCCCCAGCATTTT | TRBV2 | once | TRBJ1-5 | TRBD1
CASSYSAGGYGYTF | TGTGCCAGCAGTTACTCGGCAGGGGGCTATGGCTACACCTTC | TRBV6-6 | . | TRBJ1-2 | TRBD1
CASSAGGSGNTIYF | TGCGCCAGCAGCGCGGGTGGTTCTGGAAACACCATATATTTT | TRBV5-1 | . | TRBJ1-3 | .
CASSLRGTTNEKLFF | TGTGCCAGCAGCCTTCGGGGGACAACTAATGAAAAACTGTTTTTT | TRBV7-8 | . | TRBJ1-4 | .
CASGGSRDTQYF | TGTGCCAGCGGTGGGAGTAGAGATACGCAGTATTTT | TRBV9 | . | TRBJ2-3 | .
CASSLARGAGNSGYTF | TGTGCCAGCAGCTTGGCCCGTGGGGCAGGTAATTCGGGCTACACCTTC | TRBV5-4 | . | TRBJ1-2 | .
CASSLRGNTPGVGYTF | TGTGCCAGCAGCTTAAGGGGGAACACCCCAGGCGTGGGCTACACCTTC | TRBV7-9 | . | TRBJ1-2 | .
CARSANSKSYEQYF | TGCGCCAGATCAGCAAACAGCAAGTCCTACGAGCAGTACTTC | TRBV10-1 | . | TRBJ2-7 | .
CASSIGRGRGNQPQHF | TGTGCCAGTAGTATAGGGAGGGGGCGCGGCAATCAGCCCCAGCATTTT | TRBV19 | once | TRBJ1-5 | TRBD1
CASSSAGSPDYEQYF | TGTGCCAGCAGCTCTGCCGGGTCGCCCGACTACGAGCAGTACTTC | TRBV7-3 | . | TRBJ2-7 | .
CASSQKRQSNSYEQYF | TGTGCCAGCAGCCAGAAAAGACAGAGTAACTCCTACGAGCAGTACTTC | TRBV27 | . | TRBJ2-7 | .
CASGTGANGNYGYTF | TGTGCCAGCGGGACAGGGGCCAATGGGAACTATGGCTACACCTTC | TRBV19 | . | TRBJ1-2 | TRBD1
CASNPTGVYEQYF | TGTGCCAGCAACCCGACAGGGGTCTACGAGCAGTACTTC | TRBV9 | . | TRBJ2-7 | TRBD1
CASSPRGSNTGELFF | TGTGCCAGCTCACCCAGGGGATCGAACACCGGGGAGCTGTTTTTT | TRBV18 | few | TRBJ2-2 | .
CASSVGLGRDTLSYEQYF | TGTGCCAGCAGCGTAGGTTTGGGCCGGGACACCCTCTCCTACGAGCAGTACTTC | TRBV9 | . | TRBJ2-7 | .
CATSRDPTIPGGQDTQYF | TGTGCCACCAGCAGAGATCCCACGATTCCCGGGGGGCAAGATACGCAGTATTTT | TRBV15 | . | TRBJ2-3 | .
CASSQEGTGNEKLFF | TGTGCCAGCAGCCAGGAGGGGACAGGGAATGAAAAACTGTTTTTT | TRBV7-9 | . | TRBJ1-4 | TRBD1
CASRLLNYGYTF | TGTGCCAGCAGGCTACTTAACTATGGCTACACCTTC | TRBV28 | . | TRBJ1-2 | .
CASGTGLNPSYEQYF | TGTGCCTCTGGGACAGGGTTAAATCCCTCCTACGAGCAGTACTTC | TRBV30 | . | TRBJ2-7 | TRBD1
CATSRVGTGVSDTQYF | TGTGCCACCAGCAGAGTTGGGACAGGGGTTTCAGATACGCAGTATTTT | TRBV15 | . | TRBJ2-3 | TRBD1
CSVSSGESYEQYF | TGCAGCGTTTCTAGCGGGGAGTCCTACGAGCAGTACTTC | TRBV29-1 | once | TRBJ2-7 | TRBD2
CASSLEGLGYEQYF | TGTGCCAGCAGCTTAGAGGGGCTCGGCTACGAGCAGTACTTC | TRBV7-9 | . | TRBJ2-7 | .
CASSVGTGAYEQYF | TGTGCCAGCAGCGTTGGGACAGGGGCCTACGAGCAGTACTTC | TRBV9 | . | TRBJ2-7 | TRBD1
CASNPGGSNTGELFF | TGTGCCAGTAACCCCGGAGGGAGTAACACCGGGGAGCTGTTTTTT | TRBV19 | . | TRBJ2-2 | .
CASSLGQIRSHGYTF | TGTGCCAGCAGCTTAGGGCAGATCCGAAGTCATGGCTACACCTTC | TRBV11-2 | . | TRBJ1-2 | .
CASTILPSGGNTGELFF | TGCGCCAGCACTATACTTCCCTCGGGGGGGAACACCGGGGAGCTGTTTTTT | TRBV5-1 | once | TRBJ2-2 | TRBD2
CASRPTGGGEQYF | TGTGCCAGCAGACCTACAGGGGGCGGGGAGCAGTACTTC | TRBV7-9 | . | TRBJ2-7 | TRBD1
CASKLQGVGGYGYTF | TGTGCCAGCAAACTCCAAGGGGTGGGGGGTTATGGCTACACCTTC | TRBV2 | once | TRBJ1-2 | .
CASSPRVGQVDTDTQYF | TGTGCCAGCTCACCCCGCGTCGGACAAGTTGACACAGATACGCAGTATTTT | TRBV18 | . | TRBJ2-3 | .
CSVEGRLAGEQFF | TGCAGCGTTGAAGGTCGACTAGCAGGTGAGCAGTTCTTC | TRBV29-1 | . | TRBJ2-1 | TRBD2
CASSLTSTDTQYF | TGTGCCAGCAGTTTAACTAGCACAGATACGCAGTATTTT | TRBV27 | once | TRBJ2-3 | .
CASSLGGVDPYEQYF | TGTGCCAGCAGTTTGGGAGGAGTGGATCCCTACGAGCAGTACTTC | TRBV28 | . | TRBJ2-7 | .
CATSPTDLSGANVLTF | TGTGCCACCTCTCCGACAGACCTCTCTGGGGCCAACGTCCTGACTTTC | TRBV6-4 | once | TRBJ2-6 | .
CASSLAGGIETQYF | TGTGCCAGCAGCTTGGCCGGGGGGATAGAGACCCAGTACTTC | TRBV7-9 | . | TRBJ2-5 | TRBD2
CASQTVYGYTF | TGTGCCAGTCAGACAGTATATGGCTACACCTTC | TRBV13 | . | TRBJ1-2 | .
CASSEALGAQGAGGYTF | TGTGCCAGCAGTGAAGCGCTTGGGGCCCAGGGGGCTGGTGGCTACACCTTC | TRBV2 | . | TRBJ1-2 | TRBD1
CAISERGPGELFF | TGTGCCATCTCTGAGAGGGGGCCCGGGGAGCTGTTTTTT | TRBV6-1 | . | TRBJ2-2 | TRBD1
CASSTTGFGANVLTF | TGTGCCAGCAGTACCACAGGGTTTGGGGCCAACGTCCTGACTTTC | TRBV6-5 | . | TRBJ2-6 | .
CASSLTSTDTQYF | TGTGCCAGCAGTCTGACTAGTACAGATACGCAGTATTTT | TRBV6-5 | . | TRBJ2-3 | .
CASSKGRDVIFF | TGTGCCAGCAGTAAGGGGCGGGATGTCATTTTCTTC | TRBV6-5 | . | TRBJ2-1 | .
CASSPPRGEYTEAFF | TGTGCCAGCTCACCACCCAGGGGGGAGTACACTGAAGCTTTCTTT | TRBV18 | . | TRBJ1-1 | TRBD1
CASSKEACLHRVSGANVLTF | TGTGCCAGCAGCAAAGAGGCTTGTCTCCACAGGGTCTCTGGGGCCAACGTCCTGACTTTC | TRBV21-1 | . | TRBJ2-6 | .
CASTPGLAGAAEQYF | TGTGCCAGCACCCCCGGACTAGCGGGAGCAGCCGAGCAGTACTTC | TRBV2 | . | TRBJ2-7 | TRBD2
CASSWILGGTGELFF | TGTGCCAGCAGTTGGATACTAGGAGGAACCGGGGAGCTGTTTTTT | TRBV6-6 | . | TRBJ2-2 | .
CASAVGGTGELFF | TGTGCTAGTGCCGTCGGGGGCACCGGGGAGCTGTTTTTT | TRBV12-5 | . | TRBJ2-2 | .
CASSRGLAWTGELFF | TGTGCCAGCTCACGGGGACTAGCGTGGACCGGGGAGCTGTTTTTT | TRBV18 | . | TRBJ2-2 | TRBD2
CASGGEARYTGELFF | TGTGCCAGCGGGGGGGAGGCTCGATACACCGGGGAGCTGTTTTTT | TRBV19 | . | TRBJ2-2 | TRBD2
CASSQVGGNEQFF | TGCGCCAGCAGCCAAGTGGGCGGGAATGAGCAGTTCTTC | TRBV4-3 | . | TRBJ2-1 | .
CASRRGQGAGGYTF | TGTGCCAGCAGAAGAGGACAGGGGGCCGGTGGCTACACCTTC | TRBV6-5 | . | TRBJ1-2 | TRBD1
CASSEARQGKGYTF | TGTGCCAGCAGTGAAGCGAGGCAGGGGAAGGGCTACACCTTC | TRBV2 | . | TRBJ1-2 | .
CASSQTAVNTEAFF | TGTGCCAGCAGTCAGACAGCCGTAAACACTGAAGCTTTCTTT | TRBV6-6 | . | TRBJ1-1 | .